The 23 T cell receptor beta chains reported below all come from one sample, sequenced in a study of CD8 T cells in Susac syndrome. The RNA, roughly 0.45 to 1 ug, was put through reverse transcription using random hexamers. From the immunoSEQ multiplex PCR reads, TCRdb called clonotypes with MiXCR, one entry per CDR3 protein. Here the sample spans hundreds of thousands of distinct CDR3 sequences, approximately 85% being singletons. Sequenced: CD8+ T cells from PBMCs. The receptors stem from a human donor with multiple sclerosis.

The chain joins TRBV10-1 to TRBJ2-1; 7 nucleotides align to TRBD1. V lost 2 bases, J lost 8 bases, and 0 bases stayed unmatched. The CDR3 runs 12 residues. The germline V gene encodes CDR1 WNHNN and CDR2 SYGVQD (reference sequence). CDR3 in amino acids: CASSETGDEQFF. CDR3 nucleotides: TGCGCCAGCAGTGAGACAGGGGATGAGCAGTTCTTC.

CDR3 in amino acids: CSARPQGAYSYEQYF. The CDR3 DNA is TGCAGTGCTAGACCCCAGGGGGCTTACTCCTACGAGCAGTACTTC. The rearrangement joins TRBV20-1 to TRBJ2-7, with 8 bases matching TRBD1. Germline CDR1 DFQATT, CDR2 SNEGSKA (reference sequence). V was pared by 2 bases and J by 0 bases, with 6 bases of the junction left unmatched. CDR3 length: 15 amino acids.

This chain joins TRBV4-1 and TRBJ2-3; TRBD2 matches 14 bases. The CDR3 covers 19 residues. V gave up 2 bases and J gave up 5 bases; unmatched junction bases: 12. Germline CDR1 is MGHRA and CDR2 is YSYEKL. The CDR3 bases are TGCGCCAGCAGCCAATCAGGGGGACTAGCGGGAGTCGGAGAAGATACGCAGTATTTT. Protein product: CASSQSGGLAGVGEDTQYF.

Written as DNA, the CDR3 is TGTGCCAGCAGCTTGGAACCAGCAGCAGATACGCAGTATTTT. As protein: CASSLEPAADTQYF. V usage is TRBV5-5 and J usage is TRBJ2-3; D ambiguous. The V end was cut by 0 bases, the J end by 4 bases, with 9 bases between. This CDR3 has 14 residues. Germline V gene sequence: CDR1 SGHKS, CDR2 YYEKEE (reference sequence).

DNA of the CDR3: TGTGCCAGTAGTATAATTAGTGGACAGCCCCAGCATTTT. Protein sequence: CASSIISGQPQHF. The V and J genes are TRBV19 and TRBJ1-5, with D unresolved. The CDR3 is made up of 13 amino acids. Germline V lookup: CDR1 LNHDA, CDR2 SQIVND (reference sequence). The V end lost 2 bases, the J end lost 7 bases, and 9 bases lay between the germline ends.

The chain couples TRBV29-1 to TRBJ1-3; unclear D gene. Germline CDR1 SQVTM, CDR2 ANQGSEA. The CDR3 sequence is 14 residues long. Between the trimmed V and J ends, which lost 1 base and 0 bases, there was a span of 7 bases. The DNA of the CDR3 is TGCAGCGTTGAAGGGGGAGGCTCTGGAAACACCATATATTTT. Its protein is CSVEGGGSGNTIYF.

This chain joins TRBV27 and TRBJ2-2; D gene unclear. This CDR3 is built from 14 residues. The V gene lost 2 bases and the J gene lost 6 bases, with 10 bases spanning the gap. From germline, CDR1 is MNHEY and CDR2 SMNVEV (reference sequence). The CDR3 nucleotides are TGTGCCAGCAGTTTACCAGGCGAACCCGGGGAGCTGTTTTTT. Protein product: CASSLPGEPGELFF.

The chain couples TRBV29-1 to TRBJ2-2; 9 bases align to TRBD1. The junction had 3 bases not matched to a gene; V was cut back by 0 bases and J by 7 bases. CDR1 is SQVTM and CDR2 is ANQGSEA in the germline V gene. CDR3 length: 14 residues. This CDR3 is CSVEDTGGGGELFF. The DNA for the CDR3 is TGCAGCGTTGAAGATACAGGGGGCGGCGGGGAGCTGTTTTTT.

This chain links TRBV14 with TRBJ2-2; D might be TRBD2 (5 bases). With 4 bases removed from V and 4 bases from J, the gap between germline ends came to 13 bases. The CDR3 covers 15 residues. The germline V gene encodes CDR1 SGHDN and CDR2 FVKESK. CDR3 region: CASSPREEATGELFF. The CDR3 coding sequence is TGTGCCAGCAGCCCCCGAGAGGAGGCCACCGGGGAGCTGTTTTTT.

This rearrangement joins TRBV27 to TRBJ1-2; D is possibly TRBD1 (5 bases). Germline V gene sequence: CDR1 MNHEY, CDR2 SMNVEV (reference sequence). V was shortened by 4 bases and J by 4 bases, with 13 bases between the two germline ends. The CDR3 length is 14 residues. CDR3 region: CASSSSETAYGYTF. Written as DNA, the CDR3 is TGTGCCAGCAGTTCCTCCGAGACAGCCTATGGCTACACCTTC.

The chain joins TRBV29-1 to TRBJ2-1, with 9 bases aligning to TRBD1. CDR1 and CDR2 (germline): SQVTM, ANQGSEA. The CDR3 spans 14 residues. The V segment lost 6 bases and the J segment 1 base; nucleotides outside the gene matches: 4. The CDR3 loop reads CSVRDRESYNEQFF. The CDR3 DNA is TGCAGCGTCCGGGACAGGGAATCCTACAATGAGCAGTTCTTC.

This clonotype was counted a single time. The chain is built from TRBV7-6 and TRBJ1-2; 8 bases are a match to TRBD1. The CDR3 is made up of 15 amino acids. Trimming at V came to 3 bases and at J to 4 bases, leaving 7 bases not matched to a gene. The germline V gene has CDR1 SGHVS and CDR2 FNYEAQ. CDR3 sequence (DNA): TGTGCCAGCAGCTTGGGAAGGACAGGGTCCTATGGCTACACCTTC. Its translation: CASSLGRTGSYGYTF.

V usage is TRBV20-1 and J usage is TRBJ2-1; D call uncertain. Germline V gene lookup returns CDR1 DFQATT and CDR2 SNEGSKA (reference sequence). The V and J ends lost 2 bases and 8 bases respectively, with 7 bases between them. This CDR3 contains 11 residues. CDR3 in amino acids: CSARLDYEQFF. As DNA, the CDR3 is TGCAGTGCTAGACTAGACTATGAGCAGTTCTTC.

The chain has TRBV4-1 and TRBJ1-6; no firm D call. Germline values: CDR1 MGHRA, CDR2 YSYEKL. The V end was cut by 4 bases, the J end by 0 bases, with 19 bases between. The CDR3 contains 19 residues. As DNA, the CDR3 is TGCGCCAGCAGCCTACGAGGCGAGACAACGAGCTCCTATAATTCACCCCTCCACTTT. Translated, it gives CASSLRGETTSSYNSPLHF.

The chain uses TRBV7-6 and TRBJ2-5; D is ambiguous. V dropped 1 base and J dropped 5 bases, with 8 bases sitting between them. This CDR3 has 13 amino acids. Germline CDR1 and CDR2: SGHVS and FNYEAQ. CDR3 amino acids: CASSLEVGETQYF. The CDR3 DNA is TGTGCCAGCAGCTTAGAAGTTGGGGAGACCCAGTACTTC. Full variable domain (rest looked up from reference TRBV7-6 and TRBJ2-5): GAGVSQSPRYKVTKRGQDVALRCDPISGHVSLYWYRQALGQGPEFLTYFNYEAQQDKSGLPNDRFSAERPEGSISTLTIQRTEQRDSAMYRCASSLEVGETQYFGPGTRLLVL.

The CDR3 nucleotides are TGTGCCAGCAGCCAAGGGACAGGGGGATCCGGGGAGCTGTTTTTT. It encodes CASSQGTGGSGELFF. The gene calls are TRBV3-1 and TRBJ2-2; 10 bases fit TRBD1. J was trimmed by 6 bases and V by 1 base; bases with no gene match: 2. Germline V CDR1 and CDR2: LGHDT, YNNKEL (reference sequence). The CDR3 has 15 amino acids.

J is TRBJ2-7 and V is TRBV5-1, with D possibly matching TRBD2 (6 bases). Trimming removed 7 bases at V and 2 bases at J, with 16 bases between. The CDR3 is 14 residues long. The germline gives CDR1 SGHRS, CDR2 YFSETQ. CDR3 in DNA: TGCGCCAGCTCAGAGGGACTTTCCGCCTACGAGCAGTACTTC. It encodes CASSEGLSAYEQYF.

This chain uses TRBV20-1 with TRBJ2-5; maybe TRBD2 (6 bases). Germline V gene data show CDR1 as DFQATT and CDR2 as SNEGSKA (reference sequence). V gave up 3 bases and J gave up 5 bases, with 16 bases separating them. The CDR3 sequence is 14 residues long. This chain's CDR3 is CSASPPGVTETQYF. The CDR3 nucleotides read TGCAGTGCTAGTCCCCCGGGAGTTACTGAGACCCAGTACTTC.

The chain uses TRBV30 and TRBJ1-1, with D unclear. The V gene lost 6 bases and the J gene lost 0 bases, with 20 bases spanning the gap. The V gene's germline CDR1 is GTSNPN and CDR2 SVGIG (reference sequence). The CDR3 contains 16 residues. The CDR3 DNA follows: TGTGCCTGCCCGGTTGGAGGCAGGATGATGAACACTGAAGCTTTCTTT. Its translation is CACPVGGRMMNTEAFF.

The J gene is TRBJ1-1, the V gene TRBV20-1; D gene unclear. There are 13 residues in the CDR3. V shed 7 bases and J shed 3 bases, with 15 bases lying between them. Germline V CDR1 and CDR2: DFQATT, SNEGSKA (reference sequence). In nucleotides, the CDR3 is TGCAGTGTAAGAGTTCCGGAGTACACTGAAGCTTTCTTT. This sequence encodes CSVRVPEYTEAFF.

This clonotype was detected once. The chain combines TRBV6-5 with TRBJ2-7, with D possibly matching TRBD1 (6 bases). V was pared by 5 bases and J by 0 bases, with 11 bases between. The CDR3 runs 14 residues. CDR1 and CDR2 (germline): MNHEY, SVGAGI. The CDR3 DNA is TGTGCCAGCAGTCAACGGGACATCTCCTACGAGCAGTACTTC. It codes for CASSQRDISYEQYF.

This clonotype was seen more than once but under ten times. The chain has TRBV7-6 and TRBJ2-7; no clear D gene. Trimming removed 3 bases at V and 4 bases at J, with 10 bases between. The CDR3 is 13 residues long. Germline CDR1 is SGHVS and CDR2 is FNYEAQ. This CDR3 reads CASSLGNGYEQYF. DNA of the CDR3: TGTGCCAGCAGCTTGGGTAATGGATACGAGCAGTACTTC.

The rearrangement links TRBV7-8 to TRBJ2-3; D might be TRBD1 (5 bases). Germline V gene sequence: CDR1 SGHVS, CDR2 FQNEAQ. The CDR3 extends over 12 amino acids. The V and J ends lost 6 bases and 3 bases respectively, with 7 bases between them. The CDR3 is CASRPGTDTQYF. The CDR3 coding sequence is TGTGCCAGCAGACCAGGGACAGATACGCAGTATTTT. Filled out from reference TRBV7-8 and TRBJ2-3, the complete variable domain reads GAGVSQSPRYKVAKRGQDVALRCDPISGHVSLFWYQQALGQGPEFLTYFQNEAQLDKSGLPSDRFFAERPEGSVSTLKIQRTQQEDSAVYLCASRPGTDTQYFGPGTRLTVL.